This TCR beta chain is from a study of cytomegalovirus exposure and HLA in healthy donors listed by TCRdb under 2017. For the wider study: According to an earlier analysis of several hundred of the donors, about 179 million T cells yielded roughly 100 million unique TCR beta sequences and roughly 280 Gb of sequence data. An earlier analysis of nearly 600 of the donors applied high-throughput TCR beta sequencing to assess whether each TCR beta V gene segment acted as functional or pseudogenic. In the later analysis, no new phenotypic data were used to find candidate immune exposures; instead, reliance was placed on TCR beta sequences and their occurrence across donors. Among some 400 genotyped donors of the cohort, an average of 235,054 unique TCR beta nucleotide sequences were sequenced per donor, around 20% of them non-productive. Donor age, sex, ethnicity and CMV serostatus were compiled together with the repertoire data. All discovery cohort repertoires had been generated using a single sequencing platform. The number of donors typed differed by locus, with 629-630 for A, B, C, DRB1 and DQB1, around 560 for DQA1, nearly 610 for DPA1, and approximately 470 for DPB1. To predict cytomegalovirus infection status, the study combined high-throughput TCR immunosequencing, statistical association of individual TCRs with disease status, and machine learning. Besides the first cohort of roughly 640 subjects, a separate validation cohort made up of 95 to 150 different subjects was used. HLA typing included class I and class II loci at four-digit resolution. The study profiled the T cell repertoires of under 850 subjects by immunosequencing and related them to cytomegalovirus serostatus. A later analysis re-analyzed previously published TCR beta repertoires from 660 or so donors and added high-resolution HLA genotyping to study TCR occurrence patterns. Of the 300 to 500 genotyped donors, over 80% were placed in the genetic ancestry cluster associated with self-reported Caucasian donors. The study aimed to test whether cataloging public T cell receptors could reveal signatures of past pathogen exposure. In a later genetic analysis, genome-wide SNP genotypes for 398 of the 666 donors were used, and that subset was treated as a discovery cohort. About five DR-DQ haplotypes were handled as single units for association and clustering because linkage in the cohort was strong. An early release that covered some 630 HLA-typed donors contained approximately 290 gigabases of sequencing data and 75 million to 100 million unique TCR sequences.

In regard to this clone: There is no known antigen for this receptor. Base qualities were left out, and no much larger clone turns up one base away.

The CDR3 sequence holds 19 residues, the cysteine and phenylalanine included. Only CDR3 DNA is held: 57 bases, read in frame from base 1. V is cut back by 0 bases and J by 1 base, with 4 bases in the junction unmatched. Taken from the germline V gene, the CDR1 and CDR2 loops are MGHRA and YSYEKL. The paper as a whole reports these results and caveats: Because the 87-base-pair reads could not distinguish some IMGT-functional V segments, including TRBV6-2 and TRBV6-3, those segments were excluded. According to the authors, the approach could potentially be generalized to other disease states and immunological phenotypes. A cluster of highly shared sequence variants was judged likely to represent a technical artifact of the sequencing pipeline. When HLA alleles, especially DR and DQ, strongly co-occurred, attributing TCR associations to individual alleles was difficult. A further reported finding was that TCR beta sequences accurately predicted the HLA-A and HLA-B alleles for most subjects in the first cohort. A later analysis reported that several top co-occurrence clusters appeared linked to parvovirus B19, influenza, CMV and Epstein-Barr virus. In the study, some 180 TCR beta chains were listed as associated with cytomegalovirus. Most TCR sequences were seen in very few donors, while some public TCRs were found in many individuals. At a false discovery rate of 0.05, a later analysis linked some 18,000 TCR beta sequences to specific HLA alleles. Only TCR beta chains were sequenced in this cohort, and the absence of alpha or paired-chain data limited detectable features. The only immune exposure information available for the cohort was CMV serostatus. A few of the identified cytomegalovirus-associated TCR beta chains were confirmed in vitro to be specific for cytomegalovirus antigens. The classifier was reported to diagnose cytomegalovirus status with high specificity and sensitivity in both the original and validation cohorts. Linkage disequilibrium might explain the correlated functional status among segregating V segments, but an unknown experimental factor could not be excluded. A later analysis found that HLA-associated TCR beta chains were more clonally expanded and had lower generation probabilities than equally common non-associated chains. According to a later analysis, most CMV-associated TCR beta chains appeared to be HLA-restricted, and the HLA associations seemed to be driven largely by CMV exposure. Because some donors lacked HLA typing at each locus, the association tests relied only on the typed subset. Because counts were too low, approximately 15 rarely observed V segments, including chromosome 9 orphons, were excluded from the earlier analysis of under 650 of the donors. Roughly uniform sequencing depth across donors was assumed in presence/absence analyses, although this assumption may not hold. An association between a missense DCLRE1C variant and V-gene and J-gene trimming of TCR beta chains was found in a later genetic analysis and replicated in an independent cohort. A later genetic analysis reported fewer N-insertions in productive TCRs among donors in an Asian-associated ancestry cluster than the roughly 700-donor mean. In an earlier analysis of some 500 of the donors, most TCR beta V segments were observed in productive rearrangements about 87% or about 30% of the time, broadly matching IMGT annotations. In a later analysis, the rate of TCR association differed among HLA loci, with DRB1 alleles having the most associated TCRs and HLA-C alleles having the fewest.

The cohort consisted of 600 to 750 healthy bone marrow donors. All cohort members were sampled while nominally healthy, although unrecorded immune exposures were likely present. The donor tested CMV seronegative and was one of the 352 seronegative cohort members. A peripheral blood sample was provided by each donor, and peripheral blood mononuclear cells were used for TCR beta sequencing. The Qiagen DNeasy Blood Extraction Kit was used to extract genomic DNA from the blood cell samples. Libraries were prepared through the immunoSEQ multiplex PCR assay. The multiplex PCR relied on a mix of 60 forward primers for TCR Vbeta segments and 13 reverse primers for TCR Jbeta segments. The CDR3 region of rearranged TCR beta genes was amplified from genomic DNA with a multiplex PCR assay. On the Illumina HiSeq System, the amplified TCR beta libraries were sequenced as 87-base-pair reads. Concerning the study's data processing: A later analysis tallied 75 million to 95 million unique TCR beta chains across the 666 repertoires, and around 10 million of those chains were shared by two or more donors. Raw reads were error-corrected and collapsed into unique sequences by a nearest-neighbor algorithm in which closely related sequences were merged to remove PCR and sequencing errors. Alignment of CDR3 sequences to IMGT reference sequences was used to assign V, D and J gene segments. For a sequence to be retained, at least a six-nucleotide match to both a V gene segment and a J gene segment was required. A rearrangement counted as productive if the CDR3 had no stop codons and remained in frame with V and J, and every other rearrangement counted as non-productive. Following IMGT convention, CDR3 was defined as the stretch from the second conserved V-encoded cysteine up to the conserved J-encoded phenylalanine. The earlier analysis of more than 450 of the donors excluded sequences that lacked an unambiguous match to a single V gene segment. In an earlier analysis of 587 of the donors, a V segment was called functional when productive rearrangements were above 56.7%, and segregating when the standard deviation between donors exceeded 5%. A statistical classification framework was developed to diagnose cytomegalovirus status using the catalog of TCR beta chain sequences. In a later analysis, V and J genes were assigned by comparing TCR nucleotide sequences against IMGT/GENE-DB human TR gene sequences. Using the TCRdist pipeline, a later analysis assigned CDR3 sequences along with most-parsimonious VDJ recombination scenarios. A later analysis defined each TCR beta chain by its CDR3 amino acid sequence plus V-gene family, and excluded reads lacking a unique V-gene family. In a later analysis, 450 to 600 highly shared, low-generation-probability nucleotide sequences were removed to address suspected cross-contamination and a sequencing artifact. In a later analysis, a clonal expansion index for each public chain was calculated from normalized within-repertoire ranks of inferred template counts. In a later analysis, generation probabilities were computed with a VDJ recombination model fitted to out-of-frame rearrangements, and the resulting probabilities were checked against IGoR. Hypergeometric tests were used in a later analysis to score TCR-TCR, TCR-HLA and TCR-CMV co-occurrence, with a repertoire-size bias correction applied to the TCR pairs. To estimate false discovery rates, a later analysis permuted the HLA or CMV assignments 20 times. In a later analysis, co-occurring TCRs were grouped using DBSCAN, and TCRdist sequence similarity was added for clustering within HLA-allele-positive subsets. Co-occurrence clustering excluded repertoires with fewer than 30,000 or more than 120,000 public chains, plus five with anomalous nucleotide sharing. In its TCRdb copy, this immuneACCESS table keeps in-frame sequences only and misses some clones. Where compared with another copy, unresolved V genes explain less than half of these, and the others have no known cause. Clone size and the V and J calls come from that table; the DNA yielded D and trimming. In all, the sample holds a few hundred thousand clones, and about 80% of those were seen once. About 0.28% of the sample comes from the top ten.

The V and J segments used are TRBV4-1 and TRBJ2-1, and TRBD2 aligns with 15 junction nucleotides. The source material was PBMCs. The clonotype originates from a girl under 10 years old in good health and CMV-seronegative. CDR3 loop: CASSQDGGLAGGSYNEQFF. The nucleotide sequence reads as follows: TGCGCCAGCAGCCAAGATGGGGGACTAGCGGGAGGATCCTACAATGAGCAGTTCTTC.